This T cell receptor (beta chain) was identified in a study of blood T cell repertoires in COVID-19. In germline, CDR1 is SGHRS, CDR2 YFSETQ. V shed 0 bases, J shed 8 bases, and the junction held 11 bases outside the gene matches. The CDR3 totals 16 residues. All recovered Cohort 3 donors got two negative PCRs, got clearance, or saw symptom resolution. This table comes from immunoSEQ multiplex PCR, and its TCRdb copy is limited to in-frame clones, with some not included. The sample includes around 280,000 clones, around 88% seen only once; the top ten take roughly 6.2%. V gene TRBV5-1 combines with J gene TRBJ2-1, with 7 bases aligning to TRBD2. Sequencing was carried out using PBMCs or T cells enriched from blood (not recorded which). This TCR came from a woman between 35 and 50 years old who had recovered from COVID-19. CDR3 in amino acids: CASSLGGSGKVDEQFF. The CDR3 DNA follows: TGCGCCAGCAGCTTGGGGGGGAGCGGGAAGGTCGATGAGCAGTTCTTC.